This record covers a single T cell receptor (beta chain). An end of the junction does not agree with germline; a read error may underlie this. TCRdb's copy holds only in-frame clones and misses some; the assay was immunoSEQ multiplex PCR. This table has about 64,000 clones, 80% to 85% appearing once. This sample was taken from a study of OX40 agonist ivuxolimab in advanced cancers. Study-level information: The group had a mean age of approximately 60 years, ranged from 23 to 79, and was 80% to 90% male. Partial responses, seen in three patients, involved one hepatocellular carcinoma and two cutaneous melanomas.

Patients with a history of autoimmune disease or on systemic immunosuppression were excluded. CDR3 length: 14 amino acids. The germline gives CDR1 LNHDA, CDR2 SQIVND (reference sequence). The material was CD4+ or CD8+ T cells sorted from blood, obtained in a trial of the OX40 agonist ivuxolimab. V usage is TRBV19 and J usage is TRBJ2-1; 7 nucleotides match TRBD1. The TCR sequence derives from an adult with an advanced solid tumor such as melanoma, head and neck, liver or kidney cancer. In DNA form, the CDR3 reads TGTGCCAGTAGACTGACAGGGTTCTACGATGAGCAGTTCTTC. Protein sequence: CASRLTGFYDEQFF.